This TCR beta chain derives from a study of naive and memory T cell subsets. The beta constant-region primer was an equimolar mix of two oligonucleotides covering TRBC1 and TRBC2. The ligated cDNA underwent four PCR rounds using SP2 and nested alpha and beta constant-region primers. One entry per CDR3 protein results from TCRdb running MiXCR on the UMI-ligation and nested PCR reads. This table has 32,000 or so distinct CDR3 sequences, approximately 12% appearing once. The CDR3 consists of 16 residues. V shed 1 base, J shed 2 bases, and the junction held 7 bases outside the gene matches. Per the germline V gene, CDR1 is LGHNA and CDR2 is YNFKEQ. This clonotype has a handful of counts.

V and J are TRBV4-2 and TRBJ2-5, with 7 positions matching TRBD2. Specimen: effector memory CD4+ T cells from blood. Specified subset: effector memory, CD45RA- CD27-. The receptor was derived from a human donor in good health. The CDR3 bases are TGTGCCAGCAGCCAAGCAGAAGGGACTACTCAAGAGACCCAGTACTTC. Protein sequence: CASSQAEGTTQETQYF.